This T cell receptor (beta chain) was profiled in a study of blood T cell repertoires in COVID-19. Turning to the study itself: The United States, Italy and Spain supplied acute and convalescent COVID-19 samples. Sample material is recorded as cDNA or gDNA derived from T cells, B-cell-depleted T cells, or PBMCs.

Authors' analysis steps: Amplifying reference gene primers gave estimates of nucleated cell counts. Profiled with immunoSEQ multiplex PCR; TCRdb holds only in-frame clones, not every one. V and J calls and clone size are as listed in that table; D and trimming were resolved from the DNA. The sample has 120,000 to 150,000 clones, 65% to 80% seen once. The CDR3 extends over 17 amino acids. Losses at the gene ends were 4 bases for V and 4 bases for J; bases not matched to a gene: 6. Per germline, CDR1 MGHRA and CDR2 YSYEKL. V usage is TRBV4-1 and J usage is TRBJ2-2; TRBD2 matches 13 bases. This clonotype originated in a man aged 80 or over with acute or convalescent COVID-19. Sequencing input: peripheral blood. This CDR3 is CASSRGLAGETTGELFF. CDR3 bases: TGCGCCAGCAGCCGCGGACTAGCGGGGGAGACCACCGGGGAGCTGTTTTTT.